This entry lists 8 T cell receptor beta chains sequenced from one sample in a study of CD8 T cells in Susac syndrome. Reverse transcription of about 0.45 to 1 ug RNA was performed with random hexamers. TCRdb independently ran MiXCR on the immunoSEQ multiplex PCR reads; one entry per CDR3 protein. The table shows 230,000 or so distinct CDR3 sequences, with around 96% occurring only once. Material: CD4+ T cells from PBMCs. Receptor source: a human donor with multiple sclerosis.

The V and J genes are TRBV20-1 and TRBJ2-5, with TRBD1 identical over 7 bases. Germline-derived CDR1 and CDR2 are DFQATT and SNEGSKA (reference sequence). J gave up 2 bases and V 2 bases, and 5 bases lay outside the gene matches. The CDR3 runs 14 residues. The CDR3 spells CSARKTGTQETQYF. CDR3 DNA: TGCAGTGCTAGAAAGACAGGGACGCAAGAGACCCAGTACTTC.

The J gene is TRBJ2-3, the V gene TRBV28, with D unclear. This CDR3 has 13 amino acids. The V end was cut by 7 bases, the J end by 0 bases, with 8 bases between. Germline V gene sequence: CDR1 MDHEN, CDR2 SYDVKM. As DNA, the CDR3 is TGTGCCAGCATGGCAGGTAGCACAGATACGCAGTATTTT. Translated, it gives CASMAGSTDTQYF.

This chain joins TRBV7-2 and TRBJ2-3; tentative D call: TRBD2 (5 bases). Germline V gene lookup returns CDR1 SGHTA and CDR2 FQGNSA. Trimming shortened V by 3 bases and J by 3 bases, and 10 bases separated the two germline ends. This CDR3 has 14 amino acids. The CDR3 nucleotides read TGTGCCAGCAGCTTCGGCGGGCTAACAGATACGCAGTATTTT. It is translated as CASSFGGLTDTQYF. Combining the CDR3 with reference TRBV7-2 and TRBJ2-3 gives the whole variable domain GAGVSQSPSNKVTEKGKDVELRCDPISGHTALYWYRQSLGQGLEFLIYFQGNSAPDKSGLPSDRFSAERTGGSVSTLTIQRTQQEDSAVYLCASSFGGLTDTQYFGPGTRLTVL.

The chain combines TRBV7-3 with TRBJ2-1; 9 bases map to TRBD2. Per germline, CDR1 SGHTA and CDR2 FQGTGA. The CDR3 has 16 residues. Trimming took 5 bases from V and 3 from J; bases not matched to a gene: 8. CDR3 residues: CASSPAGLAFYNEQFF. The CDR3 DNA is TGTGCCAGCAGCCCAGCCGGACTAGCGTTCTACAATGAGCAGTTCTTC. The complete variable domain, with remaining parts taken from reference TRBV7-3 and TRBJ2-1, reads GAGVSQTPSNKVTEKGKYVELRCDPISGHTALYWYRQSLGQGPEFLIYFQGTGAADDSGLPNDRFFAVRPEGSVSTLKIQRTERGDSAVYLCASSPAGLAFYNEQFFGPGTRLTVL.

The chain carries TRBV18 and TRBJ2-3, with TRBD1 as a possible D gene (6 bases). This CDR3 has 14 amino acids. V dropped 4 bases and J dropped 2 bases, with 10 bases sitting between them. Per the germline V gene, CDR1 is KGHSH and CDR2 is LQKENI. Here the CDR3 DNA reads TGTGCCAGCTCACACCGGGACAACACAGATACGCAGTATTTT. It specifies CASSHRDNTDTQYF.

The rearrangement uses TRBV5-1 and TRBJ1-2; D is uncertain. Per the germline V gene, CDR1 is SGHRS and CDR2 is YFSETQ. The CDR3 is 14 residues long. V lost 4 bases, J lost 6 bases, and 16 bases lay in between. DNA of the CDR3: TGCGCCAGCAGCCCCGGACCGACAAGCGATGGCTACACCTTC. Translation gives CASSPGPTSDGYTF.

The rearrangement links TRBV3-1 to TRBJ2-7; 15 bases are a match to TRBD2. V lost 0 bases, J lost 0 bases, and 3 bases stayed unmatched. The CDR3 loop spans 18 amino acids. Looked up from germline, CDR1 is LGHDT and CDR2 is YNNKEL (reference sequence). Written as DNA, the CDR3 is TGTGCCAGCAGCCAAGAATCGGGACTAGCGGGGGGCTCCTACGAGCAGTACTTC. This gives the protein CASSQESGLAGGSYEQYF.

This chain links TRBV5-1 with TRBJ1-1; D gene uncertain. This CDR3 contains 14 residues. Trimming stripped 4 bases from V and 1 base from J, with 11 bases between. Germline assignment: CDR1 SGHRS and CDR2 YFSETQ. Written as DNA, the CDR3 is TGCGCCAGCAGCCCACAGCGGGGGAACACTGAAGCTTTCTTT. Its protein is CASSPQRGNTEAFF.